Listed below are T cell receptor beta chains from one sample, sequenced in a study of T cell repertoires in cytomegalovirus infection. For these receptors, no antigen is known. TCRdb independently ran MiXCR on the reads; one entry per CDR3 protein. The repertoire holds about 20,000 distinct CDR3 sequences, 42% seen once, with approximately 94% in the top ten. The sample consisted of CD8+ T cells from cultured PBMCs, taken from culture after CMV antigen stimulation. The receptors shown here come from a human donor in good health (CMV status not recorded). Some clones in this sample may be carry-over from other donors' samples. Both conserved end residues are part of each CDR3. D genes are given only for firm matches. The size of a clone is reported for some rows only, either as once, few or many, or as a class for expanded clones.

TRBV7-7,-,TRBD2,TRBJ2-1,TGTGCTAGCAGCTTAACTAGCGGGAGCGATGAGCAGTTCTTC,CASSLTSGSDEQFF
TRBV6-4,-,-,TRBJ2-1,TGTGCCAGCAGCCCGACAGCAGGGGATCACAATGAGCAGTTCTTC,CASSPTAGDHNEQFF
TRBV12-3/TRBV12-4,-,-,TRBJ1-1,TGTGCCAGCAGTTTTTCTCCTGGGGGGTCTGAAGCTTTCTTT,CASSFSPGGSEAFF
TRBV6-1,-,-,TRBJ1-4,TGTGCCAGCAGCCGGAACGGACTTGATAAAAAACTGTTTTTT,CASSRNGLDKKLFF
TRBV7-6,few,TRBD2,TRBJ2-3,TGTGCCAGCAGCCTTAGCGGGGGGGACCACACAGATACGCAGTATTTT,CASSLSGGDHTDTQYF
TRBV5-1,-,TRBD1,TRBJ1-2,TGCGCCAGCAAGGACCCGGGACAGAGTACCGGCTACACCTTC,CASKDPGQSTGYTF
TRBV28,-,TRBD1,TRBJ1-5,TGTGGCAGCAGTATAGAAGGGACAGGGGGCGATCAGCCCCAGCATTTT,CGSSIEGTGGDQPQHF
TRBV12-3/TRBV12-4,-,-,TRBJ2-2,TGTGCCAGCAGAGGAGTTCTTGGCGGGGAGCTGTTTTTT,CASRGVLGGELFF
TRBV27,few,TRBD1,TRBJ2-7,TGTGCCAGCAGTGACGGACAGGGCTACGAGCAGTACTTC,CASSDGQGYEQYF
TRBV2,-,-,TRBJ2-7,TGTGCCGGGGGCCCAGTATCCCTCAAAGTTTACGAGCAGCACTTC,CAGGPVSLKVYEQHF
TRBV25-1,once,-,TRBJ2-2,TGTGCCAGCAGTGAACGCCTTCTCGCTGGCGGGGAGCTGTTTTTT,CASSERLLAGGELFF
TRBV27,many,-,TRBJ2-7,TGTGCCAGCAGTTTAAACCCTCGCGACGAGCAGTACTTC,CASSLNPRDEQYF
TRBV13,-,TRBD2,TRBJ2-5,TGTGCCAGCAGTCGTTATCGACTAGCGAATTCGCTAGGGGCCCAGTACTTC,CASSRYRLANSLGAQYF
TRBV7-6,few,-,TRBJ1-5,TGTGCCAGCAGCTTAGTAATAGGTCTCAATCAGCCCCAGCATTTT,CASSLVIGLNQPQHF
TRBV4-1,-,TRBD1,TRBJ2-5,TGCGCCAGCAGCCGAGTCCCGGGACAGGACAACCAAGAGACCCAGTACTTC,CASSRVPGQDNQETQYF
TRBV19,-,TRBD1,TRBJ2-1,TGTGCCAGTAGTATGTGGACAGGGGGATATGAGCAGTTCTTC,CASSMWTGGYEQFF
TRBV27,-,TRBD1,TRBJ1-6,TGTGCCAGCAGTCCGGGACAGGGTCCTGTAGATTCACCCCTCCACTTT,CASSPGQGPVDSPLHF
TRBV7-2,few,-,TRBJ1-1,TGTGCCAGCAGCCTAAAGACAGTGAACACTGAAGCTTTCTTT,CASSLKTVNTEAFF
TRBV7-8,few,-,TRBJ1-1,TGTGCCAGCAGCCCGAGGAGGCAGGGTGAAGCTTTCTTT,CASSPRRQGEAFF
TRBV27,-,-,TRBJ2-1,TGTGCCAGCAGTACGACCTTCTCCTACAATGAGCAGTTCTTC,CASSTTFSYNEQFF
TRBV29-1,-,TRBD1,TRBJ1-1,TGCAGCGGTGAACAGGGGGCTGGGACTGAAGCTTTCTTT,CSGEQGAGTEAFF
TRBV12-3/TRBV12-4,many,TRBD2,TRBJ2-1,TGTGCCAGCAGGACTAGCGGCAATGAGCAGTTCTTC,CASRTSGNEQFF
TRBV7-8,-,-,TRBJ2-2,TGTGCCAGCAGCACGAACGGGGAGCTGTTTTTT,CASSTNGELFF
TRBV18,few,-,TRBJ2-2,TGTGCCAGCTCACCAAAGGCCGGGGAGCTGTTTTTT,CASSPKAGELFF
TRBV6-2/TRBV6-3,-,-,TRBJ1-2,TGTGCCAGCAGTTACTCGAGTACGAGGGGGAAGGACTATGGCTACACCTTC,CASSYSSTRGKDYGYTF
TRBV6-6,-,-,TRBJ1-1,TGTGCCAGCAGTGATTCCGTTTTCGGTGAAGCTTTCTTT,CASSDSVFGEAFF
TRBV6-2/TRBV6-3,-,-,TRBJ2-3,TGTGCCACCGGACGGGGGGATACGCAGTATTTT,CATGRGDTQYF
TRBV7-6,medium-sized,-,TRBJ1-1,TGTGCCAGCAGTCTCGATCCCCTGGATTCCGGGAACACTGAAGCTTTCTTT,CASSLDPLDSGNTEAFF
TRBV19,-,-,TRBJ2-7,TGTGCCAGTAGTCCCGCATGGGCGGGATGGAGCTCCTACGAGCAGTACTTC,CASSPAWAGWSSYEQYF
TRBV12-3/TRBV12-4,-,TRBD1,TRBJ1-5,TGTGCCAGCAGTTTTGGACAGGGGGTAGGTCAGCCCCAGCATTTT,CASSFGQGVGQPQHF
TRBV6-5,-,TRBD1,TRBJ2-1,TGTGCCACAAGGACAGGGCCTTCCTACAATGAGCAGTTCTTC,CATRTGPSYNEQFF
TRBV6-2/TRBV6-3,-,-,TRBJ2-1,TGTGCCAGCAGTTACTCGTCTAGAGGCTCCTACAATGAGCAGTTCTTC,CASSYSSRGSYNEQFF
TRBV7-8,-,-,TRBJ2-7,TGTGCCAGCAGCTACACTACGAACCCCGAGCAGTACTTC,CASSYTTNPEQYF
TRBV7-8,-,-,TRBJ1-1,TGTGCCAGCAGCTTAGACCAGCTGAACACTGAAGCTTTCTTT,CASSLDQLNTEAFF
TRBV7-6,few,-,TRBJ2-5,TGTGCCAGCAGCAACATTGAAAGGGGGGAGACCCAGTACTTC,CASSNIERGETQYF
TRBV5-1,-,TRBD2,TRBJ2-3,TGCGCCAGCAGCTTGGATGGACTAGCGGGAACAACAGATACGCAGTATTTT,CASSLDGLAGTTDTQYF
TRBV30,many,-,TRBJ2-7,TGTGCCTGGAGCGCCGTCGACAGCTTCGGGGGGCAGTACTTC,CAWSAVDSFGGQYF
TRBV7-2,-,-,TRBJ1-5,TGTGCCAGCAGCCAGGGCAATCAGCCCCAGCATTTT,CASSQGNQPQHF
TRBV19,many,-,TRBJ2-2,TGTGCCAGTAGTATCAGGCTAGGGGATGAGACCGGGGAGCTGTTTTTT,CASSIRLGDETGELFF
TRBV11-2,once,-,TRBJ1-6,TGTGCCAGCCAACTGCAGGGGATTAATTCACCCCTCCACTTT,CASQLQGINSPLHF
TRBV7-2,-,TRBD1,TRBJ1-5,TGTGCCAGCAGCTTAACCGACCGGGACAGCGTCAATCAGCCCCAGCATTTT,CASSLTDRDSVNQPQHF
TRBV7-6,-,TRBD2,TRBJ2-2,TGTGCCAGCAGCCACGGAAGCGGGATACCGACCGGGGAGCTGTTTTTT,CASSHGSGIPTGELFF
TRBV9,-,TRBD2,TRBJ2-1,TGTGCCAGCAGCGCGCGAGCGGGAGGGCCGACAGACAATGAGCAGTTCTTC,CASSARAGGPTDNEQFF
TRBV5-1,-,TRBD1,TRBJ1-1,TGCGCCAGCAGCTTGGCCGGTCAGGGGGGTGTCGGAGCTTTCTTT,CASSLAGQGGVGAFF
TRBV20-1,-,-,TRBJ2-1,TGCAGTGCTAGAGATCACGGAGAGCCCTCCTACAATGAGCAGTTCTTC,CSARDHGEPSYNEQFF
TRBV27,few,-,TRBJ2-2,TGTGCCAGCAGTTTACAGGGTCGGGTCGGGGAGCTGTTTTTT,CASSLQGRVGELFF
TRBV19,-,-,TRBJ1-4,TGTGCCAGTAGTGTCGACAGGTCCAGACCCTGGGGTAATGAAAAACTGTTTTTT,CASSVDRSRPWGNEKLFF
TRBV4-3,many,-,TRBJ2-7,TGCGCCAGCAGCCGCCAACAGGGCTACGAGCAGTACTTC,CASSRQQGYEQYF
TRBV27,-,TRBD1,TRBJ2-5,TGTGCCAGCTGGGACAGCTTGAACCAAGAGACCCAGTACTTC,CASWDSLNQETQYF
TRBV6-2/TRBV6-3,-,-,TRBJ1-1,TGTGCCAGCAGCCTACAGGACGGTACTGAAGCTTTCTTT,CASSLQDGTEAFF
TRBV9,-,-,TRBJ1-1,TGTGCCAGCAGCGGGGGACAGAACACTGAAGCTTTCTTT,CASSGGQNTEAFF
TRBV6-5,-,TRBD1,TRBJ1-1,TGTGCCAGCAGTCATACAGGGGATGGGACTGAAGCTTTCTTT,CASSHTGDGTEAFF
TRBV9,-,-,TRBJ2-7,TGTGCCAGCAGTGTAGCCGGGACCGCCTCCTACGAGCAGTACTTC,CASSVAGTASYEQYF
TRBV10-3,few,TRBD2,TRBJ2-1,TGTGCCATCAGTGAGTCGATTGAAGCGGGAGGGCCCTCGAATGAGCAGTTCTTC,CAISESIEAGGPSNEQFF
TRBV7-2,-,TRBD1,TRBJ2-7,TGTGCCAGCAGCTCGCCGGGACAGGGCTACGAGCAGTACTTC,CASSSPGQGYEQYF
TRBV27,-,-,TRBJ1-1,TGTGCCAGCAGTCCTTCTCCGGGCAGGGCGAACACTGAAGCTTTCTTT,CASSPSPGRANTEAFF
TRBV18,-,TRBD2,TRBJ2-7,TGTGCCAGCTCACCATCCAGCGGGGGGGTTAGCTCCTACGAGCAGTACTTC,CASSPSSGGVSSYEQYF
TRBV7-6,-,-,TRBJ1-1,TGTGCCAGCAGCTTAGTAAGTGAGGTAAAGGGAAGCACTGAAGCTTTCTTT,CASSLVSEVKGSTEAFF
TRBV12-3/TRBV12-4,many,TRBD1,TRBJ1-4,TGTGCCAGCAGTTTGGGACAGGGTTATGAAAAACTGTTTTTT,CASSLGQGYEKLFF